Below, 12 T cell receptor beta chains from the same sample are listed, as sequenced in a study of T cells in Graves' hyperthyroidism and ophthalmopathy. RNA transcripts yielded amplified TCR beta CDR3 regions. TCR CDR3 underwent first-round RT-PCR with the HTBI primer set. TCRdb re-derived calls from the multiplex PCR reads in MiXCR, one entry per CDR3 protein. This sample has about 410,000 distinct CDR3 sequences; approximately 14% occur once, and the top ten carry 13%. Sequenced: blood. Receptor source: a man between 18 and 29 years old with Graves' ophthalmopathy.

In this sample, this clonotype turned up many times. The V gene is TRBV20-1, the J gene TRBJ2-7, with 7 bases that match TRBD1. Germline V gene sequence: CDR1 DFQATT, CDR2 SNEGSKA (reference sequence). This CDR3 is 14 amino acids long. Trimming at V came to 4 bases and at J to 2 bases, leaving 8 bases not matched to a gene. The CDR3, as DNA: TGCAGTGCTACCAAGGGGGACAGAGCCTACGAGCAGTACTTC. Residues: CSATKGDRAYEQYF.

The chain links TRBV6-1 to TRBJ1-6, with 7 positions matching TRBD1. The V gene's germline CDR1 is MNHNS and CDR2 SASEGT. This CDR3 spans 18 amino acids. Losses at the gene ends were 5 bases for V and 0 bases for J; bases not matched to a gene: 10. The CDR3 loop reads CASSPGTVWGSYNSPLHF. The CDR3 DNA reads as TGTGCCAGCAGTCCCGGGACAGTCTGGGGCTCCTATAATTCACCCCTCCACTTT.

Ten or more counts support this clonotype. CDR3 DNA: TGTGCCAGCAGCGAATCGGACAGGGGGCGCGAGGAGACCCAGTACTTC. Translating gives CASSESDRGREETQYF. The genes are TRBV7-9 and TRBJ2-5, with 11 bases matching TRBD1. The CDR3 length is 16 residues. Germline loops: CDR1 SEHNR, CDR2 FQNEAQ (reference sequence). Trimming at V came to 5 bases and at J to 5 bases, leaving 10 bases not matched to a gene.

The V gene is TRBV19, the J gene TRBJ1-3; D ambiguous. The germline CDR1 and CDR2 sequences are LNHDA and SQIVND (reference sequence). With 5 bases removed from V and 0 bases from J, the gap between germline ends came to 14 bases. The CDR3 consists of 16 residues. The CDR3 sequence is CASSYSGPNSGNTIYF. CDR3 sequence (DNA): TGTGCCAGTAGTTACAGTGGCCCGAACTCTGGAAACACCATATATTTT.

The chain joins TRBV24-1 to TRBJ2-3; TRBD1 might be the D (6 bases). The CDR3 totals 16 residues. Germline V gene lookup returns CDR1 KGHDR and CDR2 SFDVKD. Trimming left V 2 bases short and J 0 bases short, with 11 bases between. The CDR3 reads CATSDSGQLSTDTQYF. The CDR3 DNA follows: TGTGCCACCAGTGATTCAGGACAGCTTAGCACAGATACGCAGTATTTT.

This clonotype was seen many times. This chain uses TRBV5-5 with TRBJ2-5, with TRBD1 identical over 11 bases. Germline V gene sequence: CDR1 SGHKS, CDR2 YYEKEE (reference sequence). The V and J ends lost 5 bases and 3 bases, in that order; junction bases with no gene match: 6. The CDR3 totals 15 residues. Here the CDR3 reads CASRGLGQGEETQYF. CDR3 bases: TGTGCCAGCAGGGGGTTGGGACAGGGGGAAGAGACCCAGTACTTC.

This clonotype was picked up many times. The chain has TRBV20-1 and TRBJ2-1; D is uncertain. The V and J ends lost 1 base and 4 bases respectively, with 14 bases between them. The germline gives CDR1 DFQATT, CDR2 SNEGSKA (reference sequence). The CDR3 runs to 15 residues. In nucleotides, the CDR3 is TGCAGTGCTAGAGGGTGGAAAAACGGGTACAATGAGCAGTTCTTC. Translation: CSARGWKNGYNEQFF.

This clonotype was seen many times. The rearrangement uses TRBV5-1 and TRBJ2-4, with D unclear. CDR3 length: 14 amino acids. CDR1 and CDR2 (germline): SGHRS, YFSETQ. Trimming left V 4 bases short and J 0 bases short, with 8 bases between. The chain's CDR3 is CASSLTVAKNIQYF. The DNA for the CDR3 is TGCGCCAGCAGCCTGACGGTAGCCAAAAACATTCAGTACTTC. Using reference TRBV5-1 and TRBJ2-4 for the parts outside the CDR3, the full variable domain is KAGVTQTPRYLIKTRGQQVTLSCSPISGHRSVSWYQQTPGQGLQFLFEYFSETQRNKGNFPGRFSGRQFSNSRSEMNVSTLELGDSALYLCASSLTVAKNIQYFGAGTRLSVL.

The CDR3 loop is CASGLVLGGGLNTGELFF. The CDR3 nucleotides read TGTGCTAGTGGTTTGGTACTCGGGGGGGGGCTGAACACCGGGGAGCTGTTTTTT. V usage is TRBV12-5 and J usage is TRBJ2-2; 8 bases match TRBD2. This CDR3 contains 18 residues. The germline CDR1 and CDR2 sequences are LGHNT and FRNRAP. V shed 0 bases, J shed 1 base, and the junction held 7 bases outside the gene matches.

This clonotype appeared many times. The J gene is TRBJ2-7, the V gene TRBV6-5; D may be TRBD2 (6 bases). Germline V CDR1 and CDR2: MNHEY, SVGAGI. CDR3 length: 16 amino acids. V was clipped by 0 bases and J by 0 bases, with 12 bases between them. The CDR3 DNA reads as TGTGCCAGCAGTTACTCCGGGGGAGCTGACTCCTACGAGCAGTACTTC. Translating gives CASSYSGGADSYEQYF.

This clonotype was observed many times. This sequence joins TRBV7-9 and TRBJ2-1; D perhaps matches TRBD2 (7 bases). Between the trimmed V and J ends, which lost 0 bases and 6 bases, there was a span of 24 bases. The CDR3 has 19 amino acids. CDR1 SEHNR and CDR2 FQNEAQ come from the germline V gene (reference sequence). CDR3 sequence: CASSLAPLSGGARFNEQFF. The CDR3 coding sequence is TGTGCCAGCAGCTTAGCCCCGTTATCGGGGGGCGCTAGGTTCAATGAGCAGTTCTTC.

This clonotype was detected only a few times. The chain recombines TRBV19 with TRBJ2-1, with 11 positions matching TRBD2. Near its end, the DNA agrees better with TRBJ2-7, so the J call may be wrong. Germline loops: CDR1 LNHDA, CDR2 SQIVND (reference sequence). CDR3 length equals 15 residues. CDR3 amino acids: CASRLAGSSYNEQYF. CDR3 nucleotides: TGTGCCAGCAGACTAGCGGGGAGCTCCTACAATGAGCAGTACTTC.